These T cell receptor beta chains were read from a single sample in a study of shared clonotypes between healthy human individuals. Produced via immunoSEQ multiplex PCR; TCRdb's table is partial and in-frame only. The sample lists 2.3 million or so clones, 80% to 95% seen once, with 0.35% to 0.5% in the top ten. The sequencing input was naive CD4+ T cells from PBMCs. These receptors all stem from a man aged 18-30 years in good health. Some clones in this sample may be carry-over from other donors' samples. Both conserved end residues are trimmed from each CDR3. The order of the fields is V gene, CDR3 protein.

TRBV30 AWSVLTQDQPQH
TRBV5-1 ASSLALADQETQY
TRBV6-5 ASSSRTGQGNQPQH
TRBV7-3 ASSLIKAANNEQF
TRBV7-2 ASSPQTGTTGYT
TRBV28 ASIGREGTPDTQY
TRBV7-9 ASSKTSGTHNEQF
TRBV18 ASSPGQITYNEQF
TRBV5-5 ASSSEEGLRY
TRBV28 ASSLPSGLQETQY
TRBV30 AWSGGGRSTGELF
TRBV5-5 ASSSAGGRTYNEQF
TRBV28 ASSSGLARDTQY
TRBV6-1 ASSTGAGGYT
TRBV6-5 ASSYWTGEFGTEAF
TRBV18 ASSPPGGIWGHKLDT
TRBV7-2 ASSFRVRYNEQF
TRBV11-2 ASSLDRTRGTPYGYT
TRBV5-1 ASSFELAVAYEQY
TRBV7-9 ASTPTGVGDTEAF
TRBV7-2 ASSLAPQLFSGNTIY
TRBV10-2 ASSDLQATNSYEQY
TRBV5-1 ASSLASEQF
TRBV4-1 ASSQVGTGSMEQF
TRBV18 ASSPPPATYNEQF
TRBV11-2 ASSLVGRAITGELF
TRBV30 AWTAGVNTEAF
TRBV29-1 SVRRAGNTIY
TRBV11-1 ASSSGQGKGSYEQY
TRBV15 ATSRGGDRVVEQY
TRBV4-2 ASSLRPGQGAFGGYT
TRBV7-3 ASSLKSGGQTGELF
TRBV6-5 ASSPGQQYGYT
TRBV15 ATSKGLAGVVGTDTQY
TRBV5-1 ASTGRGQETQY
TRBV25-1 ASSGQNYGYT
TRBV18 ASSPPGTGRNQPQH
TRBV2 ASSGKTQARVETQY
TRBV7-2 ASSYLSGASYNEQF
TRBV20-1 SAPYNYEQY
TRBV7-3 ASSLGSEGTQY
TRBV5-6 ASSGQGAESYGYT
TRBV10-1 ASSGGTGPPYGYT
TRBV30 AWSGLAGGNTQY
TRBV4-1 ASSQRTSGIVGEQF
TRBV9 ASSVVWGADTQY
TRBV7-2 ASSLRSRTDTQY
TRBV28 ASVPGQRGYEQY
TRBV28 ASSLWGGNYEQY
TRBV21-1 ASRSSGGRMSGTDTQY
TRBV19 ASSIRGNQPQH
TRBV29-1 SVEDTGGRDTEAF
TRBV6-6 ASSYSDGPYGYT
TRBV5-4 ASSLAGVAGYNEQF
TRBV30 AWRPGQIINEQF
TRBV6-5 ATSDRDRYEQY
TRBV28 ASSPTGHGYT
TRBV25-1 ASSPTGTTNQPQH
TRBV29-1 SVEGLYEQY